The entry that follows covers one TCR beta chain sequence. The record originates from a study of blood T cell repertoires in COVID-19. Study context: The study drew acute and convalescent COVID-19 samples from the United States, Italy and Spain.

Authors' data handling: Cell counts per sample came from amplifying reference gene primers. The method was immunoSEQ multiplex PCR; TCRdb's version includes in-frame clones alone and lacks a portion of them. The V and J calls and clone size come from that table; D and trimming were worked out from the DNA. The sample shows 60,000 to 65,000 clones, around 90% of them seen only once. The germline gives CDR1 MGHRA, CDR2 YSYEKL. The J segment lost 2 bases and the V segment lost 4 bases, leaving 6 bases of the junction unmatched. This CDR3 region has 16 residues. Sequencing was performed on peripheral blood. The receptor's source is an elderly woman with active COVID-19. This sequence joins TRBV4-1 and TRBJ2-5; 11 positions match TRBD2. The CDR3 DNA sequence: TGCGCCAGCAGCCCTGGGACTAGCGGCGATCAAGAGACCCAGTACTTC. Encoded protein: CASSPGTSGDQETQYF.